This is a list of T cell receptor beta chains from one sample in a study of cytomegalovirus exposure and HLA in healthy donors. Generated by immunoSEQ multiplex PCR, the TCRdb table keeps only in-frame clones and is missing some. The sample gives 150,000 to 180,000 clones, roughly 70% of which show up once; under 2.5% is in the top ten. The sample consisted of PBMCs. The receptors shown here come from a young man in good health and CMV-seronegative. Each CDR3 is given with its conserved first and last residue. A D gene is named only where the DNA matches it firmly. Clone size is stated in some rows and not others, as once, few, many or a class when expanded.

v_call	j_call	d_call	clone_size	cdr3_aa	cdr3_nt
TRBV7-8	TRBJ2-7	-	few	CASSLESGLSSYEQYF	TGTGCCAGCAGCTTAGAAAGCGGGCTGAGCTCCTACGAGCAGTACTTC
TRBV20-1	TRBJ2-5	-	-	CSALQETQYF	TGCAGTGCTCTCCAAGAGACCCAGTACTTC
TRBV27	TRBJ2-1	-	-	CASSLGGGLYNEQFF	TGTGCCAGCAGTTTAGGCGGGGGCCTCTACAATGAGCAGTTCTTC
TRBV5-1	TRBJ2-1	-	few	CASSLAPGGEQFF	TGCGCCAGCAGCTTGGCCCCCGGGGGTGAGCAGTTCTTC
TRBV6-6	TRBJ2-2	TRBD1	-	CASRLMTGSTGELFF	TGTGCCAGCAGACTCATGACAGGGAGCACCGGGGAGCTGTTTTTT
TRBV4-2	TRBJ1-2	-	-	CASSQDKGWYGYTF	TGTGCCAGCAGCCAAGATAAGGGGTGGTACGGCTACACCTTC
TRBV7-9	TRBJ2-1	TRBD2	-	CASSEGGTSRNEQFF	TGTGCCAGCAGCGAGGGGGGGACTAGTAGGAATGAGCAGTTCTTC
TRBV25-1	TRBJ2-1	TRBD2	-	CATATSGAYNEQFF	TGTGCCACCGCGACTAGCGGGGCCTACAATGAGCAGTTCTTC
TRBV6-1	TRBJ1-1	TRBD1	-	CANVRQGGTEAFF	TGTGCCAATGTAAGACAGGGTGGTACTGAAGCTTTCTTT
TRBV9	TRBJ1-2	-	once	CASSSPLAGGYGYTF	TGTGCCAGCAGCTCCCCCCTTGCGGGGGGCTATGGCTACACCTTC
TRBV29-1	TRBJ1-3	TRBD1	-	CSVTERDRVGGNTIYF	TGCAGCGTAACAGAAAGGGACAGGGTAGGAGGAAACACCATATATTTT
TRBV5-4	TRBJ1-1	TRBD1	-	CASSRLGQLMNTEAFF	TGTGCCAGCAGCCGGCTGGGACAGCTAATGAACACTGAAGCTTTCTTT
TRBV5-6	TRBJ2-3	-	few	CASSLAGTDTQYF	TGTGCCAGCAGCTTGGCAGGCACAGATACGCAGTATTTT
TRBV5-1	TRBJ1-1	-	-	CASSPGAGEAFF	TGCGCCAGCTCCCCAGGGGCGGGTGAAGCTTTCTTT
TRBV5-1	TRBJ2-5	-	few	CASSSQGGETQYF	TGCGCCAGCAGCTCTCAGGGGGGCGAGACCCAGTACTTC
TRBV5-1	TRBJ1-2	-	-	CASSPEGAVGYTF	TGCGCCAGCAGCCCCGAAGGAGCGGTCGGCTACACCTTC
TRBV28	TRBJ1-1	-	-	CASSLLGQGGTEAFF	TGTGCCAGCAGTTTATTAGGTCAGGGAGGGACTGAAGCTTTCTTT
TRBV13	TRBJ1-2	-	-	CASSVRLEGRGYTF	TGTGCCAGCAGCGTACGGTTGGAGGGACGGGGCTACACCTTC
TRBV5-4	TRBJ2-1	-	-	CASSFRKEHEQFF	TGTGCCAGCAGCTTCCGAAAGGAGCATGAGCAGTTCTTC
TRBV7-9	TRBJ2-1	TRBD2	few	CASSPQAGGLYNEQFF	TGTGCCAGCAGCCCCCAGGCGGGGGGGCTCTACAATGAGCAGTTCTTC
TRBV5-1	TRBJ2-3	TRBD2	-	CASSFGTSGGTDTQYF	TGCGCCAGCAGCTTCGGGACTAGCGGGGGCACAGATACGCAGTATTTT
TRBV18	TRBJ2-2	-	-	CASSPLQGKNTGELFF	TGTGCCAGCTCACCCTTACAGGGAAAGAACACCGGGGAGCTGTTTTTT
TRBV5-4	TRBJ2-5	TRBD2	-	CASSLGLAGARGTQYF	TGTGCCAGCAGCCTGGGGCTAGCGGGGGCCCGGGGGACCCAGTACTTC
TRBV28	TRBJ1-1	-	-	CASSSTREAFF	TGTGCCAGCAGTTCCACACGAGAAGCTTTCTTT
TRBV5-4	TRBJ2-7	TRBD2	few	CASSSLEGAGEHEQYF	TGTGCCAGCAGCAGCTTGGAAGGAGCGGGGGAACACGAGCAGTACTTC
TRBV18	TRBJ2-7	TRBD1	-	CASSPTGVHEQYF	TGTGCCAGCTCACCCACAGGGGTCCACGAGCAGTACTTC
TRBV18	TRBJ2-7	-	few	CASSPEQISYEQYF	TGTGCCAGCTCACCGGAACAGATATCCTACGAGCAGTACTTC
TRBV5-6	TRBJ1-6	-	-	CASSLAPGLNSPLHF	TGTGCCAGCAGCTTGGCGCCAGGGCTAAATTCACCCCTCCACTTT
TRBV5-1	TRBJ1-4	TRBD1	-	CASSLDRGVTNEKLFF	TGCGCCAGCAGCCTGGACAGGGGAGTAACTAATGAAAAACTGTTTTTT
TRBV27	TRBJ2-2	TRBD2	-	CASLRSLAGNTGELFF	TGTGCCAGTCTCCGGTCACTAGCGGGGAACACCGGGGAGCTGTTTTTT
TRBV2	TRBJ1-2	-	-	CASSEFGGGNGYPF	-
TRBV28	TRBJ1-5	TRBD1	-	CASGTGNQPQHF	TGTGCCAGCGGGACAGGGAATCAGCCCCAGCATTTT
TRBV30	TRBJ2-7	-	-	CAWSSQGRGEQYF	TGTGCCTGGAGTTCTCAGGGGAGGGGGGAGCAGTACTTC
TRBV5-1	TRBJ2-5	TRBD2	few	CASSLASGAEETQYF	TGCGCCAGCAGCTTGGCTAGCGGGGCGGAGGAGACCCAGTACTTC
TRBV4-3	TRBJ2-4	-	-	CASSLTGDPKNIQYF	TGCGCCAGCAGCCTAACGGGGGATCCCAAAAACATTCAGTACTTC
TRBV15	TRBJ2-5	-	few	CATSAGETQYF	TGTGCCACCAGCGCCGGGGAGACCCAGTACTTC
TRBV7-9	TRBJ1-1	-	-	CASSLVRVGQKLNTEAFF	TGTGCCAGCAGCTTAGTAAGGGTGGGGCAGAAACTGAACACTGAAGCTTTCTTT
TRBV7-2	TRBJ2-2	-	-	CASSLARGTGELFF	TGTGCCAGCAGCTTAGCACGCGGGACCGGGGAGCTGTTTTTT
TRBV25-1	TRBJ1-2	-	once	CASSGGDGYTF	TGTGCCAGCAGTGGGGGGGATGGCTACACCTTC
TRBV27	TRBJ2-2	TRBD2	-	CASSPWRGAGTGELFF	TGTGCCAGCAGTCCCTGGCGGGGGGCGGGCACCGGGGAGCTGTTTTTT
TRBV29-1	TRBJ2-7	TRBD2	few	CSVEDGGEGYEQYF	TGCAGCGTTGAAGATGGCGGGGAGGGTTACGAGCAGTACTTC
TRBV29-1	TRBJ2-7	-	-	CSVEGQAHYEQYF	TGCAGCGTTGAAGGCCAGGCCCACTACGAGCAGTACTTC
TRBV4-3	TRBJ1-2	-	-	CASSQDSGYTF	TGCGCCAGCAGCCAAGATTCAGGCTACACCTTC
TRBV7-9	TRBJ2-7	-	-	CATRYTGSADEQYF	TGTGCTACCCGTTATACGGGATCTGCGGACGAGCAGTACTTC
TRBV29-1	TRBJ1-2	-	-	CSVDGQGGGYTF	TGCAGCGTTGACGGGCAAGGGGGTGGCTACACCTTC
TRBV6-6	TRBJ2-2	-	many	CASSYGGAHTGELFF	TGTGCCAGCAGTTACGGGGGGGCCCACACCGGGGAGCTGTTTTTT